One and the same sample provided the 16 T cell receptor beta chains below, sequenced in a study of T-cell memory formation after mild COVID-19. TCRdb reanalysed the 5' RACE reads using MiXCR and keeps one entry per CDR3 protein. The profile shows more than 300,000 distinct CDR3 sequences, approximately 14% of them singletons. The sequenced sample was PBMCs or a T cell subset sorted from them (not recorded which). The receptors stem from a man aged 18 to 29 who had mild COVID-19 (a few samples of this study predate the infection). Cell type and time point are not known.

This clonotype was seen many times. V usage is TRBV5-1 and J usage is TRBJ2-5; D uncertain. V was trimmed by 5 bases and J by 1 base, leaving 6 bases between them. In germline, CDR1 is SGHRS, CDR2 YFSETQ. This CDR3 comprises 12 residues. CDR3 in DNA: TGCGCCAGCAGGGTCGCCCAAGAGACCCAGTACTTC. It encodes CASRVAQETQYF.

This clonotype was picked up a small number of times. The chain carries TRBV5-4 and TRBJ2-5; 10 nucleotides align to TRBD2. Trimming took 5 bases from V and 0 from J; bases not matched to a gene: 7. Germline V gene data show CDR1 as SGHNT and CDR2 as YYREEE (reference sequence). The CDR3 sequence is 16 residues long. The CDR3 protein is CASRPTSGAYQETQYF. Written as DNA, the CDR3 is TGTGCCAGCAGACCCACTAGCGGGGCCTACCAAGAGACCCAGTACTTC.

V is TRBV5-1 and J is TRBJ2-1; tentatively, D is TRBD1 (6 bases). CDR3 size: 15 residues. V was shortened by 4 bases and J by 5 bases, with 16 bases between the two germline ends. Germline lookup yields CDR1 SGHRS and CDR2 YFSETQ. CDR3 in amino acids: CASSVGTPTDNEQFF. CDR3 bases: TGCGCCAGCAGCGTCGGGACACCTACCGACAATGAGCAGTTCTTC.

This clonotype was seen more than once but under ten times. V usage is TRBV20-1 and J usage is TRBJ1-2, with D possibly matching TRBD1 (6 bases). The germline CDR1 and CDR2 sequences are DFQATT and SNEGSKA (reference sequence). Trimming removed 4 bases from V and 4 bases from J, with 10 bases in between. This CDR3 is 12 amino acids long. The DNA for the CDR3 is TGCAGTGCTAAGAGGGGGGCCTATGGCTACACCTTC. Protein sequence: CSAKRGAYGYTF.

The chain employs TRBV7-9 and TRBJ2-7; the D is unclear. The CDR3 extends over 12 amino acids. Germline assignment: CDR1 SEHNR and CDR2 FQNEAQ (reference sequence). The ends were cut back, 1 base at V and 9 bases at J, with 10 bases in the middle. CDR3: CASSLGGVGQYV. The CDR3 DNA sequence: TGTGCCAGCAGCTTAGGCGGCGTCGGGCAGTACGTC.

The gene calls are TRBV13 and TRBJ2-3; 8 nucleotides line up with TRBD2. CDR3 size: 18 residues. The ends lost 2 bases at V and 2 bases at J; junction bases unmatched: 12. Germline V gene data show CDR1 as PRHDT and CDR2 as FYEKMQ (reference sequence). Here the CDR3 reads CASSLTTGGTPDTDTQYF. The CDR3 DNA follows: TGTGCCAGCAGCTTAACGACGGGGGGGACCCCTGACACAGATACGCAGTATTTT.

This clonotype was counted only a few times. The chain uses TRBV6-5 and TRBJ1-2, with 9 positions matching TRBD1. CDR1 and CDR2 (germline): MNHEY, SVGAGI. V lost 6 bases, J lost 7 bases, and 12 bases stayed unmatched. This CDR3 is 15 amino acids long. The CDR3 nucleotides are TGTGCCAGCAGCCCGGGGGGGACAGGGTTTAGTGGCTACACCTTC. Protein: CASSPGGTGFSGYTF.

CDR3 DNA sequence: TGTGCCAGCAGCCCTTATAATGAAAAACTGTTTTTT. It codes for CASSPYNEKLFF. The chain employs TRBV12-3 or TRBV12-4 and TRBJ1-4; D is undetermined. V dropped 6 bases and J dropped 4 bases, with 6 bases sitting between them. CDR3 length: 12 residues.

The sample holds many counts of this clonotype. In DNA, the CDR3 is TGTGCCAGCAGAGCTACAGATACGCAGTATTTT. Translation gives CASRATDTQYF. The genes are TRBV5-5 and TRBJ2-3, with D unresolved. V gave up 5 bases and J gave up 3 bases, with 4 bases separating them. CDR3 length equals 11 residues. The germline gives CDR1 SGHKS, CDR2 YYEKEE (reference sequence).

The chain has TRBV7-9 and TRBJ1-1; D unclear. V shed 3 bases and J shed 1 base, with 9 bases lying between them. Germline assignment: CDR1 SEHNR and CDR2 FQNEAQ (reference sequence). CDR3 length equals 14 residues. CDR3 sequence (DNA): TGTGCCAGCAGCTTGGGCGGGGAGAACACTGAAGCTTTCTTT. Translated, it gives CASSLGGENTEAFF.

The J gene is TRBJ1-4, the V gene TRBV3-1; D might be TRBD1 (5 bases). Trimming took 5 bases from V and 0 from J, leaving 16 bases between them. There are 17 residues in the CDR3. CDR1 and CDR2 (germline): LGHDT, YNNKEL (reference sequence). CDR3 in amino acids: CASSFPGQGATNEKLFF. For the CDR3, the DNA is TGTGCCAGCAGCTTCCCCGGGCAGGGAGCAACTAATGAAAAACTGTTTTTT.

There are a few counts of this clonotype. The CDR3: CASSSTLSAVHTF. CDR3 in DNA: TGTGCCAGCAGCTCTACGCTGTCTGCTGTCCACACCTTC. The rearrangement uses TRBV7-3 and TRBJ1-2; D gene unclear. The V and J ends lost 4 bases and 12 bases respectively, with 18 bases between them. The CDR3 covers 13 residues. Germline CDR1 SGHTA, CDR2 FQGTGA.

This clonotype was counted a few times. The chain recombines TRBV2 with TRBJ2-7; 8 positions agree with TRBD1. CDR1 and CDR2 (germline): SNHLY, FYNNEI. Unmatched junction bases numbered 12, after V lost 4 bases and J lost 1 base. The CDR3 runs 17 residues. In DNA, the CDR3 is TGTGCCAGCAGTGGGACAGGGCGTGATCAAAATTCCTACGAGCAGTACGTC. Protein sequence: CASSGTGRDQNSYEQYV.

In this sample, this clonotype turned up a few times. This chain links TRBV7-2 with TRBJ1-6; D remains ambiguous. The germline V gene has CDR1 SGHTA and CDR2 FQGNSA. V dropped 5 bases and J dropped 0 bases, with 8 bases sitting between them. This CDR3 has 15 residues. The CDR3 loop is CASSLMDSYNSPLHF. Here the CDR3 DNA reads TGTGCCAGCAGCCTAATGGACTCCTATAATTCACCCCTCCACTTT.

The rearrangement links TRBV6-7 to TRBJ2-7; D remains ambiguous. TRBV6-7 is designated an ORF whose function remains uncertain. Trimming left V 7 bases short and J 3 bases short, with 19 bases between. The CDR3 is 15 residues long. CDR3 amino acids: CASTIGLVASYEQYF. The DNA of the CDR3 is TGTGCCAGCACCATCGGTCTAGTCGCAAGCTACGAGCAGTACTTC.

This clonotype was detected ten times or more. The V call is TRBV7-2, the J call TRBJ2-1, with 14 bases lining up with TRBD2. This CDR3 is built from 16 residues. The germline V gene has CDR1 SGHTA and CDR2 FQGNSA. J lost 9 bases, V lost 1 base, and 5 bases had no gene match. Written as DNA, the CDR3 is TGTGCCAGCAGCTTAGATGGACTAGCGGGGGGCAGTGAGCAGTTCTTC. Translation: CASSLDGLAGGSEQFF.